This T cell receptor beta chain derives from a study of graft-versus-host responses after intestinal transplantation. Study context: Each recipient received anti-thymocyte globulin induction, then tacrolimus and steroids for about three years. Overall study results and limits: Detection of GvH clones occurred in recipient marrow, and some had their first appearance in ileum or blood. The highest levels of circulating GvH clones went along with early declines in HvG clones after transplant.

A note on this clone: Its antigen remains unidentified.

Measured with immunoSEQ multiplex PCR; TCRdb has only the in-frame clones, and not every one. The data hold 100,000 or so clones, with approximately 90% observed a single time. This TCR was sampled from a human donor who received an intestinal transplant. The starting material was unstimulated CD4+ T cells sorted from spleen or lymph node cells, obtained before intestinal transplant.

CDR3 DNA: TGTGCCAGCAGCGGATCGACAGGGGGCGTAACTGAAGCTTTCTTT. It codes for CASSGSTGGVTEAFF. The rearrangement links TRBV9 to TRBJ1-1, with 10 nucleotides matching TRBD1. The germline V gene has CDR1 SGDLS and CDR2 YYNGEE. V lost 3 bases, J lost 5 bases, and 7 bases stayed unmatched. The CDR3 extends over 15 amino acids.